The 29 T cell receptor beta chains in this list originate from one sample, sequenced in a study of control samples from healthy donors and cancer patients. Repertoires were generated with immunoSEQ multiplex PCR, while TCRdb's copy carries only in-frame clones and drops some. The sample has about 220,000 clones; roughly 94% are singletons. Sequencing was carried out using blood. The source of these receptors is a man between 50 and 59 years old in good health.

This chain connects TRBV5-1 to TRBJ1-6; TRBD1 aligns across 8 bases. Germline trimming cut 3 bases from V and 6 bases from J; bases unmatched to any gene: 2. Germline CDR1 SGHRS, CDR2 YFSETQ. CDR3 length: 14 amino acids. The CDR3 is CASSWGQANSPLHF. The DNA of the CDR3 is TGCGCCAGCAGCTGGGGACAGGCTAATTCACCCCTCCACTTT.

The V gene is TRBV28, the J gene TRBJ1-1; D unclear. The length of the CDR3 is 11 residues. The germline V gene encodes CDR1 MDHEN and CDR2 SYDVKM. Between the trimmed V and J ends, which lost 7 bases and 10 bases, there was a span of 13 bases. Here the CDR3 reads CASISSGRAFF. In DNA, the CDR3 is TGTGCCAGCATCTCTTCGGGTCGAGCTTTCTTT.

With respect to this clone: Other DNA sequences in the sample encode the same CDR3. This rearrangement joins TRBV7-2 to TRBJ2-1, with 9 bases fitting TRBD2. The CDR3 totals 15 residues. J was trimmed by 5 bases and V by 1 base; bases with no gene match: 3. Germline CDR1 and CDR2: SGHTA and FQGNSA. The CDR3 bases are TGTGCCAGCAGCTTAGGGCTAGCGGGGAACAATGAGCAGTTCTTC. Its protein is CASSLGLAGNNEQFF.

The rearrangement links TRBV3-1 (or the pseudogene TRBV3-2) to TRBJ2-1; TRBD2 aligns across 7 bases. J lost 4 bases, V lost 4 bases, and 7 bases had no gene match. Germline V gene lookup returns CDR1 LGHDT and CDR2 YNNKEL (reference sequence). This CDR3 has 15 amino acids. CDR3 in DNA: TGTGCCAGCAGCCCCCCCGGGACTAATTACAATGAGCAGTTCTTC. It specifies CASSPPGTNYNEQFF.

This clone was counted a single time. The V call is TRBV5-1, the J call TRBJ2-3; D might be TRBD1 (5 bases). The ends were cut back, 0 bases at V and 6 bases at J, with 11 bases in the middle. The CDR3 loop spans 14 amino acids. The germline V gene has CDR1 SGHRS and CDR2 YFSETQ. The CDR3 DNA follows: TGCGCCAGCAGCTTGGGCCCAGGGATGGATACGCAGTATTTT. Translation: CASSLGPGMDTQYF.

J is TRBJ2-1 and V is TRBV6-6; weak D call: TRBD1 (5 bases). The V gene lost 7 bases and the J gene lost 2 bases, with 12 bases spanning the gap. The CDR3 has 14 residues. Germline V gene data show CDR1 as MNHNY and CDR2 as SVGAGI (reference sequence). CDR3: CASNLQGPYNEQFF. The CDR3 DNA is TGTGCCAGCAACTTGCAGGGCCCCTACAATGAGCAGTTCTTC.

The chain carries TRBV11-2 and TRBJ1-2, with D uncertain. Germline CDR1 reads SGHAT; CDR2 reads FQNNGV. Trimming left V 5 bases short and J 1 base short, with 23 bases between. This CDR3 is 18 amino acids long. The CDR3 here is CASSPRSLLQEVNYGYTF. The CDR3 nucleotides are TGTGCCAGCAGCCCCCGATCCCTTCTTCAGGAGGTTAACTATGGCTACACCTTC.

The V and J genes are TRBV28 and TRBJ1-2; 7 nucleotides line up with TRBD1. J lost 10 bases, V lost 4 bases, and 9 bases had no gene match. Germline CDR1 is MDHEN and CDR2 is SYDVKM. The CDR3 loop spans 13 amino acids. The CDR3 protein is CASSSAGGFDYTF. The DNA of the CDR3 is TGTGCCAGCAGTTCCGCAGGGGGTTTTGACTACACCTTC.

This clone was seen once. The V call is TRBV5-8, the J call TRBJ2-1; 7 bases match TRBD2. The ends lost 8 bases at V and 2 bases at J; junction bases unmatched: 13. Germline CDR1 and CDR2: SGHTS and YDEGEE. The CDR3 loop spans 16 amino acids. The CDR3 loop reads CARGRAGRGPYNEQFF. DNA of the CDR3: TGTGCCAGAGGACGAGCAGGGAGGGGACCCTACAATGAGCAGTTCTTC.

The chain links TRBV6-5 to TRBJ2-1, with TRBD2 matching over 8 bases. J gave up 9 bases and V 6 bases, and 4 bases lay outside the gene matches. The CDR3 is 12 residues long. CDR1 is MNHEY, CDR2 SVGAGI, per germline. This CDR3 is CASRRGATEQFF. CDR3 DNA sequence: TGTGCCAGCAGGCGGGGGGCCACTGAGCAGTTCTTC.

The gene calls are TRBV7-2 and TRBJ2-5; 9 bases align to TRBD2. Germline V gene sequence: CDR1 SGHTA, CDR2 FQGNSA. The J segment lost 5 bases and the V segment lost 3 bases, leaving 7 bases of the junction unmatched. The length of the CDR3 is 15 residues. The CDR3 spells CASSFSGGEGETQYF. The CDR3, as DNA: TGTGCCAGCAGCTTTAGCGGGGGAGAGGGGGAGACCCAGTACTTC.

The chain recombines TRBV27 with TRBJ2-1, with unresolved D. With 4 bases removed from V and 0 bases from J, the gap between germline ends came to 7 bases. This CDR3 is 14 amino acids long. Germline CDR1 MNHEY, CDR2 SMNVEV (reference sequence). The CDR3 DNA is TGTGCCAGCAGTTCCAGGAGCTCCTACAATGAGCAGTTCTTC. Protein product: CASSSRSSYNEQFF.

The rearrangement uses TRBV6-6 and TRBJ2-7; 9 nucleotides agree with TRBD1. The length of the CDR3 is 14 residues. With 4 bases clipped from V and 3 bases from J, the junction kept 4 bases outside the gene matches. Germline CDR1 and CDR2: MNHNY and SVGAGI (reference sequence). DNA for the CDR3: TGTGCCAGCAGTTGGCGACAGGGGGACTACGAGCAGTACGTC. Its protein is CASSWRQGDYEQYV.

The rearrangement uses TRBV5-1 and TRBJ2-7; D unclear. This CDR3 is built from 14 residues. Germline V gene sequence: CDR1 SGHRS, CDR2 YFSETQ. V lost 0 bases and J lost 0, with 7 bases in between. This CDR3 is CASSLAPPSYEQYF. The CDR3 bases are TGCGCCAGCAGCTTGGCCCCTCCCTCCTACGAGCAGTACTTC.

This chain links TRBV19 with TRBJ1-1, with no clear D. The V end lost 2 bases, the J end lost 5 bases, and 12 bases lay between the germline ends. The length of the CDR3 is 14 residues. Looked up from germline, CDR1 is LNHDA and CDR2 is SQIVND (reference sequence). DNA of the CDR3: TGTGCCAGTAGTATAAGGGCCGCGGGGACTGAAGCTTTCTTT. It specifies CASSIRAAGTEAFF.

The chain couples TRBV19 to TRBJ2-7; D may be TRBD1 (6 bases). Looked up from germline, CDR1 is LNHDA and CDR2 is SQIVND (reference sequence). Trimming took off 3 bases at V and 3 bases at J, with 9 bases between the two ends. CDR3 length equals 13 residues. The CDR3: CASSMSRGYEQYF. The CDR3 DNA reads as TGTGCCAGTAGTATGTCCAGGGGCTACGAGCAGTACTTC.

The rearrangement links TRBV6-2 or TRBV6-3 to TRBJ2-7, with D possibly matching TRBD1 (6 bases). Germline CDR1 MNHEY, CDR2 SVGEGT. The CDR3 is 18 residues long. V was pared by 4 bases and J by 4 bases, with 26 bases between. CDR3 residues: CASSSGRGAPARDYEQYF. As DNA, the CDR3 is TGTGCCAGCAGTTCCGGCAGGGGCGCTCCAGCAAGAGATTACGAGCAGTACTTC.

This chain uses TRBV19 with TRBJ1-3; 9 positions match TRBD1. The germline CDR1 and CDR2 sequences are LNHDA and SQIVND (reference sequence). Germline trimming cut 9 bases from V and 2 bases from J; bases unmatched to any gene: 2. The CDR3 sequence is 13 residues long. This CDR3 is CASRDRAGNTIYF. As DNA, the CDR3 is TGTGCCAGCAGGGACAGGGCTGGAAACACCATATATTTT.

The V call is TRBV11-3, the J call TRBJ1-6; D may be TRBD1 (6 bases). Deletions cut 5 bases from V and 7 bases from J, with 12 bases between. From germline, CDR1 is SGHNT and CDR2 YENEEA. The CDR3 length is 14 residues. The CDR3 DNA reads TGTGCCAGCAGCCGAAGACAGGTGAATTCACCCCTCCACTTT. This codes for CASSRRQVNSPLHF.

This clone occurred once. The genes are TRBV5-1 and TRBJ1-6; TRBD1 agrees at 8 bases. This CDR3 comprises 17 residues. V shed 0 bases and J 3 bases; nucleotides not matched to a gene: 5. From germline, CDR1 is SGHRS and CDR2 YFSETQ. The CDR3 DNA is TGCGCCAGCAGCTTGGAAGTCACAGGGGGCTATAATTCACCCCTCCACTTT. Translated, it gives CASSLEVTGGYNSPLHF.

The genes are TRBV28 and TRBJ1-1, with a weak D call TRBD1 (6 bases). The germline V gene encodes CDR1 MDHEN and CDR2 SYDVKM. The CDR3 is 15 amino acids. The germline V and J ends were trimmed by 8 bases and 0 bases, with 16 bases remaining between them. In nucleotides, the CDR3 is TGTGCCAGCTACGGGGGCCCGAACCTGAACACTGAAGCTTTCTTT. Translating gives CASYGGPNLNTEAFF. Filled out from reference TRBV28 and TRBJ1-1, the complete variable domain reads DVKVTQSSRYLVKRTGEKVFLECVQDMDHENMFWYRQDPGLGLRLIYFSYDVKMKEKGDIPEGYSVSREKKERFSLILESASTNQTSMYLCASYGGPNLNTEAFFGQGTRLTVV.

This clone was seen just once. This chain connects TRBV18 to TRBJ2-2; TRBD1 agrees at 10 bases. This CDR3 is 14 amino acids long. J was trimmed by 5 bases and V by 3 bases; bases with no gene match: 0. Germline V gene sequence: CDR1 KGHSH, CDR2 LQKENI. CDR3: CASSPDRGTGELFF. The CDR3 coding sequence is TGTGCCAGCTCACCGGACAGGGGGACCGGGGAGCTGTTTTTT.

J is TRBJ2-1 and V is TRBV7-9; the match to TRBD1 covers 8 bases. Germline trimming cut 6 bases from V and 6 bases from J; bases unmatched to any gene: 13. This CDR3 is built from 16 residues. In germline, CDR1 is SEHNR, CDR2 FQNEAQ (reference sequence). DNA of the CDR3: TGTGCCAGCAGTTGGACAGGGACTCCCGTGCGCAATGAGCAGTTCTTC. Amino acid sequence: CASSWTGTPVRNEQFF.

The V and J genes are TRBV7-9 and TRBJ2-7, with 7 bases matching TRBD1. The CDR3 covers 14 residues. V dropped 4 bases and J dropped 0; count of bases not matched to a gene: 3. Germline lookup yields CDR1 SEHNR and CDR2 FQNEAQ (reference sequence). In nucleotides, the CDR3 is TGTGCCAGCAGCTGGAACAGGGGCTCCTACGAGCAGTACTTC. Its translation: CASSWNRGSYEQYF.

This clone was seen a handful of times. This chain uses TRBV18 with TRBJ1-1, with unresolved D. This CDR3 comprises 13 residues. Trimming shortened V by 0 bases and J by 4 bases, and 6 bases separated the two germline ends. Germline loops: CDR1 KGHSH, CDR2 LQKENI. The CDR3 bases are TGTGCCAGCTCACCACCGGGAGTCACTGAAGCTTTCTTT. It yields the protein CASSPPGVTEAFF.

The CDR3 nucleotides read TGTGCCAGCAGTTACACCCAGGGGCGATATGGCTACACCTTC. Translation: CASSYTQGRYGYTF. The J gene is TRBJ1-2, the V gene TRBV6-5; D may be TRBD1 (6 bases). This CDR3 has 14 residues. Germline CDR1 MNHEY, CDR2 SVGAGI. The germline V and J ends were trimmed by 2 bases and 5 bases, with 12 bases remaining between them.

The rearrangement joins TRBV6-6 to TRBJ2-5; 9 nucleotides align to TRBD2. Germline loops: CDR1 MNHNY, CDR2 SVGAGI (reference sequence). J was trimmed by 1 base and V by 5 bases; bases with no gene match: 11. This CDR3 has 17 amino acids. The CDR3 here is CASSQIIAGALQETQYF. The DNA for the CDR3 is TGTGCCAGCAGTCAAATCATAGCGGGGGCCCTCCAAGAGACCCAGTACTTC.

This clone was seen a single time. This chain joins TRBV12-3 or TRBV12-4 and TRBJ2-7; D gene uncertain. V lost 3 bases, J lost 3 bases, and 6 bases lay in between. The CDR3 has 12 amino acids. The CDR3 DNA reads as TGTGCCAGCAGTTTGACTGGCTACGAGCAGTACTTC. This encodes CASSLTGYEQYF.

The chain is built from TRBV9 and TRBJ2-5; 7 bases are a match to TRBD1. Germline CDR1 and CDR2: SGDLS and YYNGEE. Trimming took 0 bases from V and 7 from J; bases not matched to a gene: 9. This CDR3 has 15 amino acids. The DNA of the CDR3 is TGTGCCAGCAGCGTAGTAGGGGGCCCGCCGGGGACCCAGTACTTC. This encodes CASSVVGGPPGTQYF.